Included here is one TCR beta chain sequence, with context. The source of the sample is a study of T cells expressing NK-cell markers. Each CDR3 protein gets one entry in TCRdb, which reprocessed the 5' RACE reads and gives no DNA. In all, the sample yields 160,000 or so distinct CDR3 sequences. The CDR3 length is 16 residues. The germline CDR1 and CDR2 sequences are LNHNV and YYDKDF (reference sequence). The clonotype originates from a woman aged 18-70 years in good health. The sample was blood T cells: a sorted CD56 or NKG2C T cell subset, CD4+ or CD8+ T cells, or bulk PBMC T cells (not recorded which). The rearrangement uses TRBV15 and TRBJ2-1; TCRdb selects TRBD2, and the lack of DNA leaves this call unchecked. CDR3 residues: CATSRDNGRYRNEQFF. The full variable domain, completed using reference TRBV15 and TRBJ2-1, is DAMVIQNPRYQVTQFGKPVTLSCSQTLNHNVMYWYQQKSSQAPKLLFHYYDKDFNNEADTPDNFQSRRPNTSFCFLDIRSPGLGDTAMYLCATSRDNGRYRNEQFFGPGTRLTVL.